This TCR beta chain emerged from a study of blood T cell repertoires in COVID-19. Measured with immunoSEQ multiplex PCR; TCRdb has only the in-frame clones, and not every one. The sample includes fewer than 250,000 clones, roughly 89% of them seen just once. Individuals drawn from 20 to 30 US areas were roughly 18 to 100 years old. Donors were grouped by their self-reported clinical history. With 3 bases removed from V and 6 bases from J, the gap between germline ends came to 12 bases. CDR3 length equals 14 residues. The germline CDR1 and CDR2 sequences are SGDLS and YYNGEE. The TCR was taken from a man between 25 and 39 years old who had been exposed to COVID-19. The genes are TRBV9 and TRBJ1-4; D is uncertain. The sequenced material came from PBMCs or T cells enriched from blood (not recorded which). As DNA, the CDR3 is TGTGCCAGCAGCGCAGCCGGGGTGGATGAAAAACTGTTTTTT. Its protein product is CASSAAGVDEKLFF. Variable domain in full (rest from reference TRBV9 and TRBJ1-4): DSGVTQTPKHLITATGQRVTLRCSPRSGDLSVYWYQQSLDQGLQFLIQYYNGEERAKGNILERFSAQQFPDLHSELNLSSLELGDSALYFCASSAAGVDEKLFFGSGTQLSVL.